Following are 19 T cell receptor beta chains from one sample sequenced in a study of early T cells in non-severe SARS-CoV-2 infection. TCRdb recomputed calls from the 5' RACE reads with MiXCR, one row per CDR3 protein. The sample holds tens of thousands of distinct CDR3 sequences, approximately 6.7% seen once. Sequenced material: whole blood. These TCRs come from an adult who was a healthcare worker with PCR-confirmed SARS-CoV-2 infection or an uninfected control (not recorded which).

Many counts were recorded for this clonotype. The V call is TRBV7-2, the J call TRBJ1-2; tentatively, D is TRBD1 (5 bases). The V end lost 2 bases, the J end lost 7 bases, and 14 bases lay between the germline ends. This CDR3 contains 14 residues. Per germline, CDR1 SGHTA and CDR2 FQGNSA. The DNA of the CDR3 is TGTGCCAGCAGCTTACAGGGCCCCGTGACTGGCTACACCTTC. Encoded protein: CASSLQGPVTGYTF.

About this clonotype: Being one base from a much bigger clone, this may be a read error. The chain couples TRBV4-2 to TRBJ2-3; TRBD1 aligns across 10 bases. CDR3 length equals 15 residues. Germline assignment: CDR1 LGHNA and CDR2 YNFKEQ. V gave up 6 bases and J gave up 10 bases; unmatched junction bases: 13. The CDR3 reads CASSHLETGGPPQYF. The DNA for the CDR3 is TGTGCCAGCAGTCACCTAGAGACAGGGGGCCCCCCGCAGTATTTT.

This clonotype was seen many times. The V call is TRBV11-2, the J call TRBJ2-2; D is ambiguous. The CDR3 runs to 15 residues. CDR1 and CDR2 (germline): SGHAT, FQNNGV. Trimming removed 2 bases from V and 6 bases from J, with 13 bases in between. DNA of the CDR3: TGTGCCAGCAGCTTATACGAAAGAGTCTCCGGGGAGCTGTTTTTT. It translates to CASSLYERVSGELFF.

This clonotype was observed at least ten times. The genes are TRBV2 and TRBJ2-5; TRBD2 agrees at 7 bases. The junction had 7 bases not matched to a gene; V was cut back by 6 bases and J by 3 bases. Germline CDR1 is SNHLY and CDR2 is FYNNEI. The CDR3 covers 14 residues. The chain's CDR3 is CASRFISGEETQYF. DNA for the CDR3: TGTGCCAGCAGGTTCATAAGCGGGGAAGAGACCCAGTACTTC. Complete variable domain (other parts from reference TRBV2 and TRBJ2-5): EPEVTQTPSHQVTQMGQEVILRCVPISNHLYFYWYRQILGQKVEFLVSFYNNEISEKSEIFDDQFSVERPDGSNFTLKIRSTKLEDSAMYFCASRFISGEETQYFGPGTRLLVL.

The chain links TRBV7-2 to TRBJ2-5; D not certain. The germline V and J ends were trimmed by 1 base and 4 bases, with 7 bases remaining between them. This CDR3 spans 13 amino acids. CDR1 and CDR2 (germline): SGHTA, FQGNSA. CDR3 DNA sequence: TGTGCCAGCAGCTTAGGAGAGGTAGAGACCCAGTACTTC. This translates into CASSLGEVETQYF.

Only a few counts were recorded for this clonotype. V usage is TRBV20-1 and J usage is TRBJ2-1, with 10 bases matching TRBD1. Trimming cost V 0 bases and J 8 bases; bases outside gene matches: 7. Germline lookup yields CDR1 DFQATT and CDR2 SNEGSKA (reference sequence). The CDR3 runs to 15 residues. CDR3 bases: TGCAGTGCTAGAGATTCGGAGACAGGGGGCCATGAGCAGTTCTTC. Translated, it gives CSARDSETGGHEQFF.

This clonotype was seen a few times. J is TRBJ1-1 and V is TRBV18, with D perhaps TRBD1 (6 bases). The germline gives CDR1 KGHSH, CDR2 LQKENI. The CDR3 is 14 amino acids. V dropped 3 bases and J dropped 3 bases, with 11 bases sitting between them. CDR3: CASSPIQGDTEAFF. In DNA, the CDR3 is TGTGCCAGCTCACCTATACAGGGTGACACTGAAGCTTTCTTT.

This clonotype was seen a few times. V usage is TRBV6-5 and J usage is TRBJ1-4; D not certain. Germline V gene data show CDR1 as MNHEY and CDR2 as SVGAGI. V was pared by 6 bases and J by 8 bases, with 16 bases between. The CDR3 covers 14 residues. The CDR3: CASSLDGLGEKLFF. DNA of the CDR3: TGTGCCAGCAGCCTCGACGGACTTGGGGAAAAACTGTTTTTT.

With respect to this clonotype: Because the CDR3's place on the DNA is in doubt, the DNA is left out and the CDR3 is given as listed by TCRdb. The chain couples TRBV7-2 to TRBJ2-2. CDR1 and CDR2 from the germline V gene are SGHTA and FQGNSA. The CDR3 is 16 residues long, ends included. CDR3 region: CANLAAASICPGSCFF.

This clonotype was counted only a few times. CDR3: CASRLTGLEQYF. Here the CDR3 DNA reads TGTGCCAGCAGACTCACAGGGCTCGAGCAGTACTTC. The rearrangement links TRBV11-2 to TRBJ2-7, with D possibly matching TRBD1 (6 bases). CDR3 size: 12 residues. Germline CDR1 reads SGHAT; CDR2 reads FQNNGV. V was trimmed by 6 bases and J by 6 bases, leaving 12 bases between them. The full variable domain, rest sourced from reference TRBV11-2 and TRBJ2-7, is EAGVAQSPRYKIIEKRQSVAFWCNPISGHATLYWYQQILGQGPKLLIQFQNNGVVDDSQLPKDRFSAERLKGVDSTLKIQPAKLEDSAVYLCASRLTGLEQYFGPGTRLTVT.

The genes are TRBV5-1 and TRBJ1-1, with 9 bases lining up with TRBD1. J gave up 10 bases and V 2 bases, and 12 bases lay outside the gene matches. This CDR3 is 15 amino acids long. CDR1 and CDR2 (germline): SGHRS, YFSETQ. The CDR3: CASSFSGTGTPVAFF. DNA of the CDR3: TGCGCCAGCAGCTTCTCCGGGACAGGGACCCCGGTAGCTTTCTTT.

This clonotype has at least ten counts. The CDR3 sequence: CASSQHQGEKLFF. The CDR3 nucleotides are TGCGCCAGCAGCCAACATCAAGGTGAAAAACTGTTTTTT. The chain joins TRBV4-1 to TRBJ1-4; no clear D gene. The CDR3 runs 13 residues. Deletions cut 2 bases from V and 7 bases from J, with 8 bases between. CDR1 and CDR2 (germline): MGHRA, YSYEKL.

This clonotype has only a few counts. The chain joins TRBV5-4 to TRBJ1-1; a possible D gene is TRBD1 (5 bases). From germline, CDR1 is SGHNT and CDR2 YYREEE (reference sequence). The CDR3 contains 14 residues. Trimming stripped 2 bases from V and 6 bases from J, with 14 bases between. CDR3 region: CASSLAGWWAEAFF. In DNA form, the CDR3 reads TGTGCCAGCAGCTTAGCAGGGTGGTGGGCTGAAGCTTTCTTT.

This chain connects TRBV7-9 to TRBJ2-3; D may correspond to TRBD1 or TRBD2 (5 bases each). CDR3 length: 16 amino acids. Trimming took off 7 bases at V and 5 bases at J, with 22 bases between the two ends. Germline CDR1 is SEHNR and CDR2 is FQNEAQ (reference sequence). The CDR3 bases are TGTGCCAGCACTCCCCGGGGACGGGGCCGAGAAGATACGCAGTATTTT. Protein product: CASTPRGRGREDTQYF.

A remark on this clonotype: This may arise from a read error, as a much more abundant clone is one base away. The chain carries TRBV6-2 or TRBV6-3 and TRBJ2-1; the match to TRBD2 covers 13 bases. The V gene end was trimmed by 5 bases and the J gene end by 3 bases; junction bases not matched to a gene: 10. The length of the CDR3 is 18 residues. CDR1 MNHEY and CDR2 SVGEGT come from the germline V gene. The chain's CDR3 is CASSATRTSGGYYNEQFF. CDR3 DNA sequence: TGTGCCAGCAGTGCCACAAGGACTAGCGGGGGCTACTACAATGAGCAGTTCTTC.

In its sample, this clonotype was seen a few times. The rearrangement links TRBV5-1 to TRBJ2-1; 12 bases align to TRBD1. The V gene end was trimmed by 4 bases and the J gene end by 4 bases; junction bases not matched to a gene: 3. This CDR3 contains 15 residues. From germline, CDR1 is SGHRS and CDR2 YFSETQ. This chain's CDR3 is CASSRDRGQYNEQFF. The CDR3, as DNA: TGCGCCAGCAGCAGGGACAGGGGGCAGTACAATGAGCAGTTCTTC.

The V call is TRBV20-1, the J call TRBJ1-1; the D gene is possibly TRBD1 (6 bases). Germline loops: CDR1 DFQATT, CDR2 SNEGSKA (reference sequence). This CDR3 has 14 amino acids. V was pared by 3 bases and J by 4 bases, with 15 bases between. CDR3 sequence (DNA): TGCAGTGCTAGGGGAAGCTCAGGGGTCACTGAAGCTTTCTTT. This gives the protein CSARGSSGVTEAFF.

In this sample, this clonotype turned up many times. The V and J genes are TRBV5-4 and TRBJ1-6; D gene uncertain. Germline loops: CDR1 SGHNT, CDR2 YYREEE (reference sequence). The CDR3 is 13 amino acids. V lost 0 bases and J lost 10, with 8 bases in between. DNA of the CDR3: TGTGCCAGCAGCTTGGGGGCCGGATCACCCCTCCACTTT. It yields the protein CASSLGAGSPLHF.

This clonotype was recorded at least ten times. This sequence joins TRBV15 and TRBJ2-7; 8 bases map to TRBD1. CDR3 length: 15 residues. Trimming removed 0 bases from V and 3 bases from J; junction bases left unmatched: 4. Germline-derived CDR1 and CDR2 are LNHNV and YYDKDF (reference sequence). This chain's CDR3 is CATSRDLDRGYEQYF. Here the CDR3 DNA reads TGTGCCACCAGCAGAGATCTCGACAGGGGCTACGAGCAGTACTTC.